This TCR beta chain emerged from a study of T cells in Graves' hyperthyroidism and ophthalmopathy. General observations from the study: Ophthalmopathy was model-predicted a median around 6.1 months pre-onset.

This clonotype was recorded at least ten times. No antigen is known for it. There were TCR beta CDR3 regions amplified from RNA transcripts. First-round RT-PCR targeting the TCR CDR3 was performed with the HTBI primer set. TCRdb re-analysed the multiplex PCR reads in MiXCR, keeping a single row per CDR3 protein. The sample lists around 610,000 distinct CDR3 sequences, roughly 15% occurring once. Diagnosing involved the use of clinical symptoms, serum thyroxine and TRAb, thyroid ultrasound and orbital computed tomography. The receptor comes from a woman aged 35 to 49 with Graves' ophthalmopathy. Sequenced sample: blood.

The CDR3 DNA sequence: TGTGCCAGCAGTTTAGCCCTCCGACAGTACAATGAGCAGTTCTTC. This sequence encodes CASSLALRQYNEQFF. The V gene is TRBV12-3 or TRBV12-4, the J gene TRBJ2-1; D may be TRBD1 (5 bases). The CDR3 is 15 amino acids. With 0 bases removed from V and 4 bases from J, the gap between germline ends came to 10 bases.